A selection of T cell receptor beta chains follows, all from one sample in a study of T cell repertoires in cytomegalovirus infection. One entry per CDR3 protein results from TCRdb running MiXCR on the reads. The repertoire has roughly 500,000 distinct CDR3 sequences, approximately 40% of them found once; the top ten carry around 45%. For these TCRs, the target antigens are not known. The specimen comprised cultured PBMCs, sampled from culture after CMV antigen stimulation. The origin of the receptors is a human donor in good health (CMV status not recorded). Some clones in this sample may be carry-over from other donors' samples. Both conserved end residues are part of each CDR3. The order of the fields is D gene, clone size, V gene, J gene, CDR3 DNA, CDR3 protein. A D gene is named only where the DNA matches it firmly. The listing skips clone size in some rows; elsewhere it reads once, few, many or a size class.

TRBD2,few,TRBV7-2,TRBJ2-7,TGTGCCAGCAGCTTTCGGACTAGCGGGAGAGGCTACGAGCAGTACTTC,CASSFRTSGRGYEQYF
TRBD1,NA,TRBV4-2,TRBJ1-3,TGTGCCAGCAGCCCCCAGGGGGCAGGTGGAAACACCATATATTTT,CASSPQGAGGNTIYF
TRBD1,NA,TRBV10-3,TRBJ2-5,TGTGCCATCAGTGGGGAGACAGGGGGCTTCCAAGAGACCCAGTACTTC,CAISGETGGFQETQYF
NA,NA,TRBV14,TRBJ2-2,TGTGCCAGCAGCCCCTCTTCGACCCACACCGGGGAGCTGTTTTTT,CASSPSSTHTGELFF
NA,few,TRBV7-2,TRBJ2-7,TGTGCCAGCAGGGCCCTAACGAGACAGGATTCCCCCGTCGCACTCTACGAGCAGTACTTC,CASRALTRQDSPVALYEQYF
NA,NA,TRBV19,TRBJ2-1,TGTGCCAGTACCCCCGGGGGCTACAATGAGCAGTTCTTC,CASTPGGYNEQFF
TRBD2,few,TRBV7-2,TRBJ2-1,TGTGCCAGCAGCTACCAGCGGGGGCTCAATGAGCAGTTCTTC,CASSYQRGLNEQFF
NA,once,TRBV12-3/TRBV12-4,TRBJ1-1,TGTGCCAGCAGTTTTGCCAGGGCGGACACTGAAGCTTTCTTT,CASSFARADTEAFF
NA,NA,TRBV12-3/TRBV12-4,TRBJ2-5,TGTGCCAGCAGACGCGCAGGGGTCGAGACCCAGTACTTC,CASRRAGVETQYF
NA,NA,TRBV12-5,TRBJ2-3,TGTGCTAGCTGCACAGATACGCAGTATTTT,CASCTDTQYF
NA,NA,TRBV6-2/TRBV6-3,TRBJ2-1,TGTGCCAGCAGTTGGGTTCCAAGTATTAACAATGAGCAGTTCTTC,CASSWVPSINNEQFF
NA,once,TRBV7-2,TRBJ2-3,TGTGCCAGCAGCTTTCTAAGGAGCACAGATACGCAGTATTTT,CASSFLRSTDTQYF
NA,NA,TRBV7-2,TRBJ1-6,TGTGCCAGCAGCCGGGAGGCCGGGGACCCCTATAATTCACCCCTCCACTTT,CASSREAGDPYNSPLHF
TRBD1,NA,TRBV12-3/TRBV12-4,TRBJ2-7,TGTGCCAGCAGGCCGGGACAGTTAACCTACGAGCAGTACTTC,CASRPGQLTYEQYF
TRBD1,few,TRBV6-1,TRBJ1-1,TGTGCCAGCAGTAACAGGGGGTGGACTGAAGCTTTCTTT,CASSNRGWTEAFF
NA,NA,TRBV7-2,TRBJ2-5,TGTGCCAGCAGCTATCGACAGTACCAAGAGACCCAGTACTTC,CASSYRQYQETQYF
NA,NA,TRBV14,TRBJ2-7,TGTGCCAGCAGCCAAGATCGTTACCGGGCGGGCCGTAGCAAGTACCACATCTACGAGCAGTACTTC,CASSQDRYRAGRSKYHIYEQYF
NA,few,TRBV7-2,TRBJ1-2,TGTGCCAGCAGCTTAGCGGGTGGTGTAGTTTATGGCTACACCTTC,CASSLAGGVVYGYTF
NA,NA,TRBV24-1,TRBJ2-1,TGTGCCACCAGTCCCGGAAGCTACAATGAGCAGTTCTTC,CATSPGSYNEQFF
TRBD1,many,TRBV7-2,TRBJ2-7,TGTGCCAGCAAGTCCGAGGGGGCCAACTACGAGCAGTACTTC,CASKSEGANYEQYF